Detailed here is one TCR beta chain. Its antigen is not known. At one end the junction does not follow the germline gene, possibly because of a read error. Amplification of the TCR beta CDR3 regions used RNA transcripts (as template). The first-round RT-PCR employed HTBI primers together with the Qiagen OneStep RT-PCR kit. A multiplex PCR was then performed as the second round. MiXCR, applied by TCRdb to the multiplex PCR reads, yields one record per CDR3 protein. The profile shows about 1.2 million distinct CDR3 sequences, about 35% of them singletons. Germline values: CDR1 SGHRS, CDR2 YFSETQ. The CDR3 is 12 residues long. The entry originates in a study of Graves' ophthalmopathy and Graves' hyperthyroidism. Whole-study results and caveats: Sensitivity reached around 67% and specificity approximately 72% when the model predicted ophthalmopathy progression.

Patients with other autoimmune diseases, uncontrolled infections, pregnancy or lactation were excluded. Diagnostic conclusions were grounded in clinical symptoms, serum thyroxine, TRAb, thyroid ultrasound and orbital computed tomography. The sequencing sample was made of peripheral blood or thyroid tissue (not recorded which). The TCR originated in an adult man with Graves' hyperthyroidism. The chain has TRBV5-1 and TRBJ2-7; the D gene is possibly TRBD1 (6 bases). This CDR3 reads CASSQQGYGQYF. As DNA, the CDR3 is TGCGCCAGCAGCCAACAGGGTTACGGGCAGTACTTC.